A single sample gave rise to the 27 T cell receptor beta chains below, sequenced in a study of cytomegalovirus exposure and HLA in healthy donors. 13 Jbeta primers and 60 Vbeta primers were used for the PCR. Repertoires were generated with immunoSEQ multiplex PCR, while TCRdb's copy carries only in-frame clones and drops some. The sample consists of 150,000 to 190,000 clones, about 68% of them appearing once. The sequenced sample consisted of PBMCs. Receptors originate from a man younger than 30 in good health and CMV-seronegative.

This chain connects TRBV7-2 to TRBJ2-2, with D possibly matching TRBD2 (6 bases). The CDR3 extends over 16 amino acids. Trimming took 0 bases from V and 4 from J, leaving 12 bases between them. Germline V gene data show CDR1 as SGHTA and CDR2 as FQGNSA. The CDR3 region has the DNA TGTGCCAGCAGCTTAGCTAGCGGAGGGGCCACCGGGGAGCTGTTTTTT. This encodes CASSLASGGATGELFF.

This chain uses TRBV5-1 with TRBJ1-2; maybe TRBD1 (5 bases). The germline V gene encodes CDR1 SGHRS and CDR2 YFSETQ. The CDR3 totals 14 residues. V lost 4 bases to trimming and J lost 5 bases, with 15 bases between them. The CDR3 loop reads CASSPSTEMYGYTF. CDR3 nucleotides: TGCGCCAGCAGCCCATCGACAGAGATGTATGGCTACACCTTC. Supplemented by reference TRBV5-1 and TRBJ1-2, the full variable domain reads KAGVTQTPRYLIKTRGQQVTLSCSPISGHRSVSWYQQTPGQGLQFLFEYFSETQRNKGNFPGRFSGRQFSNSRSEMNVSTLELGDSALYLCASSPSTEMYGYTFGSGTRLTVV.

The rearrangement joins TRBV5-1 to TRBJ2-7; 8 bases map to TRBD2. V lost 0 bases and J lost 1; bases outside the gene matches: 3. CDR1 and CDR2 from the germline V gene are SGHRS and YFSETQ. The CDR3 sequence is 15 residues long. CDR3: CASSLGASGSYEQYF. CDR3 in DNA: TGCGCCAGCAGCTTGGGGGCTAGCGGGTCCTACGAGCAGTACTTC.

This chain links TRBV5-1 with TRBJ1-2; 7 nucleotides match TRBD1. Trimming removed 0 bases from V and 8 bases from J; junction bases left unmatched: 4. Germline V lookup: CDR1 SGHRS, CDR2 YFSETQ. This CDR3 contains 13 residues. As DNA, the CDR3 is TGCGCCAGCAGCTTGGGACAGGGCGAAGGCTACACCTTC. Its protein is CASSLGQGEGYTF.

This clone has a handful of counts. J is TRBJ1-2 and V is TRBV18, with 8 bases that match TRBD1. The junction had 4 bases not matched to a gene; V was cut back by 6 bases and J by 1 base. Germline V gene data show CDR1 as KGHSH and CDR2 as LQKENI. This CDR3 is 14 amino acids long. The CDR3 bases are TGTGCCAGCTCTCGAGACAGGGGTAACTATGGCTACACCTTC. It translates to CASSRDRGNYGYTF.

The rearrangement joins TRBV9 to TRBJ2-3; 8 bases are a match to TRBD2. CDR1 SGDLS and CDR2 YYNGEE come from the germline V gene. The CDR3 consists of 15 residues. V lost 3 bases, J lost 2 bases, and 5 bases stayed unmatched. The CDR3 nucleotides read TGTGCCAGCAGCGCGGAACTAGCGGTCACAGATACGCAGTATTTT. It encodes CASSAELAVTDTQYF.

The V gene is TRBV6-5, the J gene TRBJ2-3, with D perhaps matching TRBD1 (6 bases). V lost 6 bases and J lost 1, with 14 bases in between. Per germline, CDR1 MNHEY and CDR2 SVGAGI. The CDR3 has 15 residues. CDR3 sequence (DNA): TGTGCCAGCAGCCTAGGACAGTACCGCACAGATACGCAGTATTTT. Protein product: CASSLGQYRTDTQYF.

The DNA of the CDR3 is TGCGCCAGCAGCTTGGCCGGAGGACTGGTATCCTACAACGAGCAGTACTTC. This gives the protein CASSLAGGLVSYNEQYF. V and J are TRBV5-1 and TRBJ2-7; possibly TRBD2 for D (5 bases). V dropped 0 bases and J dropped 5 bases, with 21 bases sitting between them. Germline V lookup: CDR1 SGHRS, CDR2 YFSETQ. This CDR3 is 17 amino acids long. Together with reference TRBV5-1 and TRBJ2-7, the CDR3 gives the full variable domain: KAGVTQTPRYLIKTRGQQVTLSCSPISGHRSVSWYQQTPGQGLQFLFEYFSETQRNKGNFPGRFSGRQFSNSRSEMNVSTLELGDSALYLCASSLAGGLVSYNEQYFGPGTRLTVT.

The rearrangement joins TRBV7-2 to TRBJ1-5, with D tentatively TRBD1 (6 bases). The CDR3 has 14 residues. The V and J ends lost 5 bases and 1 base respectively, with 9 bases between them. Germline CDR1 SGHTA, CDR2 FQGNSA. The CDR3 sequence: CASSTGWSNQPQHF. The CDR3 bases are TGTGCCAGCAGCACAGGGTGGAGCAATCAGCCCCAGCATTTT.

J is TRBJ2-3 and V is TRBV10-3; 7 bases are a match to TRBD2. CDR3 length: 15 amino acids. Germline CDR1 and CDR2: ENHRY and SYGVKD. V dropped 3 bases and J dropped 1; count of bases not matched to a gene: 4. CDR3 nucleotide sequence: TGTGCCATCAGTGATGGGAGCGGGGGCACAGATACGCAGTATTTT. Encoded protein: CAISDGSGGTDTQYF.

The chain is built from TRBV28 and TRBJ2-1; D is uncertain. The CDR3 has 13 residues. CDR1 MDHEN and CDR2 SYDVKM come from the germline V gene. V was shortened by 6 bases and J by 4 bases, with 10 bases between the two germline ends. Written as DNA, the CDR3 is TGTGCCAGCAGCCCAGGATTTTACAATGAGCAGTTCTTC. This gives the protein CASSPGFYNEQFF.

This chain connects TRBV10-1 to TRBJ2-2; D unclear. This CDR3 region has 12 residues. Germline V lookup: CDR1 WNHNN, CDR2 SYGVQD (reference sequence). V shed 6 bases and J shed 4 bases, with 6 bases lying between them. This chain's CDR3 is CASSGPTGELFF. The CDR3, as DNA: TGCGCCAGCAGCGGTCCCACCGGGGAGCTGTTTTTT.

The rearrangement joins TRBV5-6 to TRBJ2-7; a possible D gene is TRBD1 (6 bases). Trimming cost V 6 bases and J 5 bases, with 18 bases left between them. The germline V gene has CDR1 SGHDT and CDR2 YYEEEE. The CDR3 has 14 amino acids. The CDR3 is CASTSRNREHEQYF. The DNA of the CDR3 is TGTGCCAGCACCTCCCGGAACAGGGAACACGAGCAGTACTTC.

This clone was seen a handful of times. The chain recombines TRBV6-5 with TRBJ1-1, with a possible D match to TRBD1 (6 bases). The V gene's germline CDR1 is MNHEY and CDR2 SVGAGI. CDR3 length: 16 amino acids. V dropped 1 base and J dropped 5 bases, with 17 bases sitting between them. The CDR3 DNA reads as TGTGCCAGCAGTTACTGGCAACAGGGCGGGGGGACTGAAGCTTTCTTT. Translation: CASSYWQQGGGTEAFF.

The V gene is TRBV19, the J gene TRBJ2-1; 9 bases are a match to TRBD2. The germline CDR1 and CDR2 sequences are LNHDA and SQIVND (reference sequence). The CDR3 spans 14 residues. Trimming removed 5 bases from V and 9 bases from J; junction bases left unmatched: 8. CDR3 sequence reads: CASSLGLAIGEQFF. DNA of the CDR3: TGTGCCAGTAGTCTGGGACTAGCTATTGGTGAGCAGTTCTTC.

This rearrangement joins TRBV18 to TRBJ1-5, with D tentatively TRBD1 (5 bases). Germline V gene sequence: CDR1 KGHSH, CDR2 LQKENI. V shed 3 bases and J shed 1 base, with 16 bases lying between them. The CDR3 runs 17 residues. This CDR3 reads CASSPGGSGISNQPQHF. The CDR3 DNA follows: TGTGCCAGCTCACCGGGGGGGTCAGGGATAAGCAATCAGCCCCAGCATTTT.

The sample holds one count of this clone. The V and J genes are TRBV2 and TRBJ2-5; the D gene is possibly TRBD1 (6 bases). The end of the DNA is better explained by TRBJ2-7, so the J call may be wrong. The CDR3 spans 14 residues. Germline CDR1 SNHLY, CDR2 FYNNEI. The CDR3 region has the DNA TGTGCCAGCAGGGAACAGGGAATTTCGGACGAGCAGTACTTC. This translates into CASREQGISDEQYF.

The genes are TRBV30 and TRBJ1-6, with D tentatively TRBD1 (5 bases). CDR1 and CDR2 (germline): GTSNPN, SVGIG (reference sequence). Trimming left V 2 bases short and J 10 bases short, with 9 bases between. The CDR3 sequence is 12 residues long. The CDR3 bases are TGTGCCTGGAGTCCCAGGGCCTCACCCCTCCACTTT. This translates into CAWSPRASPLHF.

This clone was seen a few times. In DNA form, the CDR3 reads TGCGCCAGCAGCACAGGACAGAGGAATTATTACGAGCAGTACTTC. This codes for CASSTGQRNYYEQYF. The chain employs TRBV5-1 and TRBJ2-7, with a tentative D call TRBD1 (6 bases). CDR1 is SGHRS and CDR2 is YFSETQ in the germline V gene. Trimming removed 4 bases from V and 4 bases from J, with 18 bases in between. CDR3 length: 15 amino acids.

The chain recombines TRBV7-9 with TRBJ2-1; 11 nucleotides align to TRBD2. J lost 7 bases, V lost 5 bases, and 7 bases had no gene match. CDR1 and CDR2 from the germline V gene are SEHNR and FQNEAQ (reference sequence). This CDR3 has 15 amino acids. This CDR3 is CASSQTSGRGNEQFF. As DNA, the CDR3 is TGTGCCAGCAGCCAAACTAGCGGGAGAGGGAATGAGCAGTTCTTC.

The gene calls are TRBV30 and TRBJ1-5; 7 nucleotides match TRBD1. V lost 3 bases and J lost 0; bases outside the gene matches: 8. The germline gives CDR1 GTSNPN, CDR2 SVGIG (reference sequence). The CDR3 runs 16 residues. The chain's CDR3 is CAWRLTGAYSNQPQHF. The DNA for the CDR3 is TGTGCCTGGAGACTCACAGGGGCTTATAGCAATCAGCCCCAGCATTTT.

This chain joins TRBV19 and TRBJ2-3; 14 bases match TRBD2. The CDR3 covers 17 residues. Trimming cost V 4 bases and J 4 bases; bases outside gene matches: 7. CDR1 and CDR2 from the germline V gene are LNHDA and SQIVND (reference sequence). The CDR3 sequence: CASSTHGTSGSADTQYF. The CDR3 nucleotides read TGTGCCAGTAGTACTCACGGGACTAGCGGGAGCGCAGATACGCAGTATTTT.

J is TRBJ1-2 and V is TRBV12-5; D not resolved. V was clipped by 5 bases and J by 7 bases, with 20 bases between them. The CDR3 length is 15 residues. CDR1 and CDR2 from the germline V gene are LGHNT and FRNRAP. This CDR3 is CASGVPRPPSGGYTF. CDR3 in DNA: TGTGCTAGTGGTGTGCCTCGACCTCCCTCGGGTGGCTACACCTTC. The variable domain in full, with the rest retrieved from reference TRBV12-5 and TRBJ1-2, is DARVTQTPRHKVTEMGQEVTMRCQPILGHNTVFWYRQTMMQGLELLAYFRNRAPLDDSGMPKDRFSAEMPDATLATLKIQPSEPRDSAVYFCASGVPRPPSGGYTFGSGTRLTVV.

The V gene is TRBV28, the J gene TRBJ2-7, with 8 nucleotides matching TRBD2. Per germline, CDR1 MDHEN and CDR2 SYDVKM. After removal of 7 bases from V and 4 bases from J, the junction contained 15 bases not matched to a gene. The CDR3 loop spans 16 amino acids. DNA for the CDR3: TGTGCCAGCACCCAAGACAGCGGGAGCGGTCAATACGAGCAGTACTTC. Its translation is CASTQDSGSGQYEQYF.

This sequence joins TRBV2 and TRBJ2-1; D unclear. CDR3 size: 14 residues. Trimming took off 0 bases at V and 8 bases at J, with 11 bases between the two ends. Looked up from germline, CDR1 is SNHLY and CDR2 is FYNNEI. CDR3 loop: CASSEALGVHEQFF. CDR3 DNA: TGTGCCAGCAGTGAAGCGCTCGGTGTCCATGAGCAGTTCTTC.

Only one count was recorded for this clone. The rearrangement links TRBV4-3 to TRBJ2-1, with TRBD2 as a possible D gene (5 bases). V lost 1 base and J 3 bases, leaving 10 bases between the germline ends. The CDR3 runs to 15 residues. The germline V gene has CDR1 LGHNA and CDR2 YSLEER. The CDR3 region has the DNA TGCGCCAGCAGCCAAGGTTCGGGGTACTACAATGAGCAGTTCTTC. Amino acid sequence: CASSQGSGYYNEQFF.

This clone was seen a few times. V is TRBV11-2 and J is TRBJ2-2, with 8 bases aligning to TRBD1. There are 15 residues in the CDR3. In germline, CDR1 is SGHAT, CDR2 FQNNGV. Trimming at V came to 4 bases and at J to 7 bases, leaving 8 bases not matched to a gene. CDR3 sequence: CASSSLQGAFGELFF. CDR3 in DNA: TGTGCCAGCAGCTCCCTCCAGGGGGCTTTCGGGGAGCTGTTTTTT. Using reference TRBV11-2 and TRBJ2-2 for the parts outside the CDR3, the full variable domain is EAGVAQSPRYKIIEKRQSVAFWCNPISGHATLYWYQQILGQGPKLLIQFQNNGVVDDSQLPKDRFSAERLKGVDSTLKIQPAKLEDSAVYLCASSSLQGAFGELFFGEGSRLTVL.